These T cell receptor beta chains were read from a single sample in a study of T cell changes during pregnancy in multiple sclerosis. Sequencing used immunoSEQ multiplex PCR; TCRdb keeps in-frame clones, though not all of them. Here the sample spans 30,000 to 50,000 clones, 90% being singletons. Source: CD4+ T cells from peripheral blood mononuclear cells, taken in the first trimester of pregnancy. All receptors derive from a female donor in good health, enrolled as a control in a pregnancy study. Each CDR3 is given with its conserved first and last residue. The D gene is left open where the match is weak. A clone size is listed for some rows: how often the clone was seen (once, few, many), or a class if it is expanded.

TGTGCCAGCAAGTCCGGACTATCCCAGACCCAGTACTTC	CASKSGLSQTQYF	TRBV28	NA	TRBJ2-5	NA
TGTGCCAGTAGTATTAACTGGCAGGGTGTGCCCCAGCATTTT	CASSINWQGVPQHF	TRBV19	NA	TRBJ1-5	NA
TGTGCCAGCACTAACAGGGGGTACGGTGAAAAACTGTTTTTT	CASTNRGYGEKLFF	TRBV11-2	NA	TRBJ1-4	TRBD1
TGCGCCAGCACGACCCGGACAGGGATAAACACTGAAGCTTTCTTT	CASTTRTGINTEAFF	TRBV5-1	NA	TRBJ1-1	TRBD1
TGTGCCAGCAGCCAAACAGGGCCCGACGAGCAGTACTTC	CASSQTGPDEQYF	TRBV4-2	NA	TRBJ2-7	NA
TGTGCCAGCAGCTTTTCCGGGACAGGAATTAACACTGAAGCTTTCTTT	CASSFSGTGINTEAFF	TRBV7-2	NA	TRBJ1-1	TRBD1
TGTGCCAGCCTAAGGGACTTTTCACCCCTCCACTTT	CASLRDFSPLHF	TRBV2	NA	TRBJ1-6	NA
TGTGCCTGGAGTGTACAATTGCAAGAGACCCAGTACTTC	CAWSVQLQETQYF	TRBV30	NA	TRBJ2-5	NA
TGTGCCAGCAGTCCGACCGGAGTCGGGGTTCAGCCCCAGCATTTT	CASSPTGVGVQPQHF	TRBV6-5	NA	TRBJ1-5	NA
TGTGCCAGCAGCTTAACAGGGCGGGGGAGGAATGAGCAGTTCTTC	CASSLTGRGRNEQFF	TRBV7-3	once	TRBJ2-1	TRBD2
TGTGCCAGCAGTTTGGCGGGACAGCCCCAGCATTTT	CASSLAGQPQHF	TRBV28	NA	TRBJ1-5	NA
TGTGCCAGCCGCGGGACTAGCGGGGTTAGTGAGCAGTTCTTC	CASRGTSGVSEQFF	TRBV18	once	TRBJ2-1	TRBD2
TGTGCCAGCAGCTTGGGACAGGGGGACCTCGACGAGCAGTACTTC	CASSLGQGDLDEQYF	TRBV5-4	NA	TRBJ2-7	TRBD1
TGTGCCAGCAGCACATATAGCGGGTACTCCTACAATGAGCAGTTCTTC	CASSTYSGYSYNEQFF	TRBV7-9	NA	TRBJ2-1	TRBD2
TGTGCCAGCAGCCCACCCCCAAAACCAGGCAATGAGCAGTTCTTC	CASSPPPKPGNEQFF	TRBV7-2	NA	TRBJ2-1	NA
TGTGCCAGCAGCTTAGCGGCACTAGGCCCCATCCTGACTTTC	CASSLAALGPILTF	TRBV7-9	NA	TRBJ2-6	NA
TGTGCCAGCAGCCCGGGACAGGGGGGTCAGCCCCAGCATTTT	CASSPGQGGQPQHF	TRBV7-2	NA	TRBJ1-5	TRBD1
TGTGCCAGCAGGCTAGCGCCTTACAATGAGCAGTTCTTC	CASRLAPYNEQFF	TRBV2	once	TRBJ2-1	NA
TGTGCCACCAGCAGAGATAAAACAGATACGCAGTATTTT	CATSRDKTDTQYF	TRBV15	NA	TRBJ2-3	NA
TGTGCCAGCAGCTTAAGGCTAGCGGGGGCCACGCGAGATACGCAGTATTTT	CASSLRLAGATRDTQYF	TRBV7-9	NA	TRBJ2-3	TRBD2
TGTGCCACCAGCAGAGGGGGAGTTTCAGGAGACGGAAAACTGTTTTTT	CATSRGGVSGDGKLFF	TRBV15	NA	TRBJ1-4	NA
TGTGCCAGCAGCAAAGCGGGGGTAGATACGCAGTATTTT	CASSKAGVDTQYF	TRBV7-6	NA	TRBJ2-3	TRBD2
TGTGCCAGTAGTTCCCTTCGGGCCTATAATTCACCCCTCCACTTT	CASSSLRAYNSPLHF	TRBV19	once	TRBJ1-6	NA